Shown below are 24 T cell receptor beta chains from a single sample sequenced in a study of beta chain features in type 1 diabetes. The authors reverse transcribed all of the isolated RNA, so sequencing captured expressed TCRB transcripts. TCRdb's table, derived via immunoSEQ multiplex PCR, lists solely in-frame clones and lacks some. The sample yields hundreds of thousands of clones, roughly 16% seen once. The specimen was naive CD4+ T cells from blood. The receptors were sampled from a woman younger than 35 in good health.

V gene TRBV27 combines with J gene TRBJ2-1; 8 nucleotides agree with TRBD2. Germline trimming cut 6 bases from V and 4 bases from J; bases unmatched to any gene: 5. Germline V gene sequence: CDR1 MNHEY, CDR2 SMNVEV (reference sequence). The CDR3 has 14 residues. The DNA of the CDR3 is TGTGCCAGCAGCAAACTAGCGGAATACAATGAGCAGTTCTTC. It is translated as CASSKLAEYNEQFF.

This clone appeared a few times. The chain recombines TRBV2 with TRBJ1-5, with TRBD1 matching 12 bases. The CDR3 has 17 amino acids. CDR1 and CDR2 (germline): SNHLY, FYNNEI. The V segment lost 3 bases and the J segment 5 bases; nucleotides outside the gene matches: 8. CDR3: CASSDRDRGLGDQPQHF. The CDR3 DNA sequence: TGTGCCAGCAGTGATCGGGACAGGGGGCTCGGGGATCAGCCCCAGCATTTT.

The genes are TRBV5-1 and TRBJ2-5; 11 bases are shared with TRBD1. Germline V gives CDR1 SGHRS, CDR2 YFSETQ. The CDR3 totals 13 residues. Trimming at V came to 0 bases and at J to 10 bases, leaving 2 bases not matched to a gene. CDR3 amino acids: CASSLVGQGDQYF. CDR3 nucleotides: TGCGCCAGCAGCTTGGTGGGACAGGGGGACCAGTACTTC. Together with reference TRBV5-1 and TRBJ2-5, the CDR3 gives the full variable domain: KAGVTQTPRYLIKTRGQQVTLSCSPISGHRSVSWYQQTPGQGLQFLFEYFSETQRNKGNFPGRFSGRQFSNSRSEMNVSTLELGDSALYLCASSLVGQGDQYFGPGTRLLVL.

This clone was counted a few times. This chain uses TRBV7-2 with TRBJ2-7, with TRBD2 matching 7 bases. This CDR3 contains 13 residues. The J segment lost 5 bases and the V segment lost 1 base, leaving 2 bases of the junction unmatched. Germline lookup yields CDR1 SGHTA and CDR2 FQGNSA. The CDR3 DNA is TGTGCCAGCAGCTTAGTAGGACTAGACGAGCAGTACTTC. This codes for CASSLVGLDEQYF. Full variable domain (outside the CDR3, taken from reference TRBV7-2 and TRBJ2-7): GAGVSQSPSNKVTEKGKDVELRCDPISGHTALYWYRQSLGQGLEFLIYFQGNSAPDKSGLPSDRFSAERTGGSVSTLTIQRTQQEDSAVYLCASSLVGLDEQYFGPGTRLTVT.

The chain recombines TRBV15 with TRBJ2-7, with D possibly TRBD1 on 6 matching bases. The germline V gene encodes CDR1 LNHNV and CDR2 YYDKDF (reference sequence). The CDR3 extends over 14 amino acids. Trimming stripped 5 bases from V and 0 bases from J, with 11 bases between. The CDR3 region is CATSENRVSYEQYF. CDR3 DNA sequence: TGTGCCACCAGCGAAAACAGGGTCTCCTACGAGCAGTACTTC.

The gene calls are TRBV7-2 and TRBJ2-4; D is tentatively TRBD1 or TRBD2 (5 bases each). Trimming cost V 1 base and J 6 bases, with 10 bases left between them. This CDR3 has 14 residues. Germline values: CDR1 SGHTA, CDR2 FQGNSA. This chain's CDR3 is CASSLGAGGNIQYF. The DNA for the CDR3 is TGTGCCAGCAGCTTAGGGGCTGGGGGAAACATTCAGTACTTC.

The chain combines TRBV4-1 with TRBJ2-3; 10 nucleotides match TRBD1. V trimming: 1 base; J trimming: 2 bases; junction bases outside the gene matches: 9. Germline V gene sequence: CDR1 MGHRA, CDR2 YSYEKL. The CDR3 length is 18 residues. The CDR3 region is CASSQGPPGQGNTDTQYF. As DNA, the CDR3 is TGCGCCAGCAGCCAAGGTCCACCGGGACAGGGGAACACAGATACGCAGTATTTT.

The chain couples TRBV18 to TRBJ2-7; D perhaps matches TRBD1 (6 bases). This CDR3 is built from 14 residues. CDR1 is KGHSH, CDR2 LQKENI, per germline. V lost 4 bases, J lost 0 bases, and 10 bases lay in between. CDR3 sequence (DNA): TGTGCCAGCTCACTACAGGGTTACTCCTACGAGCAGTACTTC. Translating it yields CASSLQGYSYEQYF.

This clone was found a few times. This chain joins TRBV5-6 and TRBJ2-7; weak D call: TRBD2 (6 bases). Germline CDR1 reads SGHDT; CDR2 reads YYEEEE. This CDR3 has 14 residues. The V end lost 9 bases, the J end lost 0 bases, and 16 bases lay between the germline ends. CDR3 sequence (DNA): TGTGCCACCCATCTCAATAGCGGCTCCTACGAGCAGTACTTC. Its translation is CATHLNSGSYEQYF.

This clone appeared a few times. This chain connects TRBV5-6 to TRBJ2-1; D unresolved. This CDR3 has 16 amino acids. V lost 1 base and J 2 bases, leaving 13 bases between the germline ends. Germline V gene data show CDR1 as SGHDT and CDR2 as YYEEEE. This CDR3 is CASSLLGRLTYNEQFF. CDR3 in DNA: TGTGCCAGCAGCTTGCTGGGCCGATTAACCTACAATGAGCAGTTCTTC.

Only a few counts were recorded for this clone. The rearrangement joins TRBV10-3 to TRBJ2-7; D gene unclear. Trimming left V 3 bases short and J 2 bases short, with 8 bases between. Germline V gene data show CDR1 as ENHRY and CDR2 as SYGVKD. The CDR3 runs to 13 residues. The CDR3 sequence: CAISDGSPYEQYF. The CDR3 DNA sequence: TGTGCCATCAGTGACGGATCGCCCTACGAGCAGTACTTC.

The sample holds a few counts of this clone. One end of the junction does not line up with germline, which may come from a read error. The chain is built from TRBV2 and TRBJ2-7; D is tentatively TRBD1 or TRBD2 (5 bases each). Per the germline V gene, CDR1 is SNHLY and CDR2 is FYNNEI. The CDR3 consists of 12 residues. The CDR3 bases are TGTGCCAGCAGTGAAGCGCGGGCAGGGCCGGATTTC. Amino acid sequence: CASSEARAGPDF.

The rearrangement joins TRBV28 to TRBJ2-1; TRBD2 matches at 12 bases. The V and J ends lost 4 bases and 7 bases, in that order; junction bases with no gene match: 17. Looked up from germline, CDR1 is MDHEN and CDR2 is SYDVKM. The CDR3 has 19 residues. The CDR3 DNA is TGTGCCAGCAGTTCATATTCGGTGGAGACTAGCGGGAGATCAAATGAGCAGTTCTTC. Encoded protein: CASSSYSVETSGRSNEQFF.

This chain joins TRBV19 and TRBJ2-2, with unresolved D. Germline V lookup: CDR1 LNHDA, CDR2 SQIVND (reference sequence). CDR3 length: 14 amino acids. V was shortened by 2 bases and J by 1 base, with 5 bases between the two germline ends. The CDR3 sequence: CASSIQLNTGELFF. The CDR3 bases are TGTGCCAGTAGTATACAGCTGAACACCGGGGAGCTGTTTTTT.

This sequence joins TRBV5-4 and TRBJ2-7, with D perhaps TRBD2 (5 bases). V was trimmed by 4 bases and J by 3 bases, leaving 17 bases between them. CDR3 length equals 15 residues. CDR1 and CDR2 (germline): SGHNT, YYREEE (reference sequence). The CDR3 here is CASSPDSQAVYEQYF. As DNA, the CDR3 is TGTGCCAGCAGCCCTGACTCGCAAGCGGTCTACGAGCAGTACTTC.

The J gene is TRBJ2-6, the V gene TRBV19; 7 bases align to TRBD1. The germline CDR1 and CDR2 sequences are LNHDA and SQIVND (reference sequence). The CDR3 runs to 17 residues. The trim removed 1 base at V and 2 bases at J, leaving 5 bases unmatched. The CDR3 reads CASSIGQGRTGANVLTF. CDR3 DNA: TGTGCCAGTAGTATAGGACAGGGTAGAACTGGGGCCAACGTCCTGACTTTC.

The chain combines TRBV29-1 with TRBJ1-1; the D gene is possibly TRBD1 (5 bases). Trimming pared 1 base from V and 8 bases from J, leaving 14 bases between. CDR1 and CDR2 from the germline V gene are SQVTM and ANQGSEA. CDR3 length equals 13 residues. The CDR3 DNA reads TGCAGCGTTGAAGGGAGACAGAGACGGGAAGCTTTCTTT. Protein product: CSVEGRQRREAFF. The full variable domain, rest sourced from reference TRBV29-1 and TRBJ1-1, is SAVISQKPSRDICQRGTSLTIQCQVDSQVTMMFWYRQQPGQSLTLIATANQGSEATYESGFVIDKFPISRPNLTFSTLTVSNMSPEDSSIYLCSVEGRQRREAFFGQGTRLTVV.

There are a few counts of this clone. Here the CDR3 reads CASSEDGYSYEQYF. The CDR3 DNA sequence: TGTGCCAGCAGTGAAGACGGCTACTCCTACGAGCAGTACTTC. The chain uses TRBV2 and TRBJ2-7; D unresolved. The germline V gene has CDR1 SNHLY and CDR2 FYNNEI. The CDR3 is 14 amino acids. Trimming took off 1 base at V and 0 bases at J, with 7 bases between the two ends.

As concerns this clone: Other DNA sequences in the same sample also yield this CDR3. This chain uses TRBV5-1 with TRBJ2-3; D remains ambiguous. V was pared by 0 bases and J by 1 base, with 6 bases between. Germline loops: CDR1 SGHRS, CDR2 YFSETQ. This CDR3 comprises 14 residues. CDR3 sequence reads: CASSLAGGTDTQYF. For the CDR3, the DNA is TGCGCCAGCAGCTTGGCGGGCGGCACAGATACGCAGTATTTT.

CDR3 DNA: TGCGCCAGCAGTCAAGTTTCCACAGCCCTTGAGTGTGGCTACACCTTC. It yields the protein CASSQVSTALECGYTF. The chain combines TRBV23-1 with TRBJ1-2; unclear D gene. TRBV23-1 is an ORF for which the function is uncertain. V was trimmed by 2 bases and J by 7 bases, leaving 20 bases between them. The CDR3 has 16 amino acids.

This clone has only a few counts. V gene TRBV28 combines with J gene TRBJ2-7; D might be TRBD2 (6 bases). This CDR3 spans 13 amino acids. Germline values: CDR1 MDHEN, CDR2 SYDVKM. V was trimmed by 8 bases and J by 3 bases, leaving 14 bases between them. CDR3 in DNA: TGTGCCAGCTTGACTAGTGGTAACTACGAGCAGTACTTC. Translation: CASLTSGNYEQYF.

This clone was detected once. The V call is TRBV7-8, the J call TRBJ1-2, with a possible D match to TRBD1 (6 bases). V dropped 2 bases and J dropped 6 bases, with 13 bases sitting between them. Germline loops: CDR1 SGHVS, CDR2 FQNEAQ. This CDR3 spans 14 amino acids. The CDR3 sequence: CASSLLDRTNGYTF. CDR3 bases: TGTGCCAGCAGCTTATTAGACAGGACAAATGGCTACACCTTC.

This chain connects TRBV7-9 to TRBJ2-7, with 16 nucleotides matching TRBD2. This CDR3 comprises 18 residues. V was clipped by 0 bases and J by 3 bases; unmatched bases: 5. CDR1 SEHNR and CDR2 FQNEAQ come from the germline V gene (reference sequence). For the CDR3, the DNA is TGTGCCAGCAGCTTAGCAACCGGGACTAGCGGGAGGGGCTACGAGCAGTACTTC. Translating gives CASSLATGTSGRGYEQYF.

This chain links TRBV18 with TRBJ1-2; D is perhaps TRBD1 (5 bases). The CDR3 totals 16 residues. Trimming pared 2 bases from V and 4 bases from J, leaving 17 bases between. Germline values: CDR1 KGHSH, CDR2 LQKENI. In DNA, the CDR3 is TGTGCCAGCTCACCATCTCCCAGGGTACGGGTCTATGGCTACACCTTC. Its translation is CASSPSPRVRVYGYTF. The whole variable domain, remainder taken from reference TRBV18 and TRBJ1-2, is NAGVMQNPRHLVRRRGQEARLRCSPMKGHSHVYWYRQLPEEGLKFMVYLQKENIIDESGMPKERFSAEFPKEGPSILRIQQVVRGDSAAYFCASSPSPRVRVYGYTFGSGTRLTVV.